The T cell receptor (beta chain) under discussion was sequenced for a study of T cell responses to AZD1222 COVID-19 vaccine. Of note for this clone: What it binds is unknown.

Study-level results: Recipients of two AZD1222 doses showed rising Spike-specific TCR breadth and depth. There were mostly white British donors and more females than males, and clonal diversity was possibly underestimated.

Using immunoSEQ multiplex PCR, the repertoire was profiled, and TCRdb retains in-frame clones only, with some absent. The sample holds approximately 150,000 clones, roughly nine tenths seen once. Losses at the gene ends were 4 bases for V and 10 bases for J; bases not matched to a gene: 4. The CDR3 sequence is 12 residues long. Germline V gene data show CDR1 as LGHNA and CDR2 as YNFKEQ. The chain couples TRBV4-2 to TRBJ2-1; 7 positions match TRBD1. The source is an adult in good health. The specimen comprised peripheral blood, sampled on day 0 of AZD1222 vaccination. The CDR3 sequence is CASSPGGAEQFF. The CDR3 nucleotides read TGTGCCAGCAGCCCAGGGGGAGCCGAGCAGTTCTTC.